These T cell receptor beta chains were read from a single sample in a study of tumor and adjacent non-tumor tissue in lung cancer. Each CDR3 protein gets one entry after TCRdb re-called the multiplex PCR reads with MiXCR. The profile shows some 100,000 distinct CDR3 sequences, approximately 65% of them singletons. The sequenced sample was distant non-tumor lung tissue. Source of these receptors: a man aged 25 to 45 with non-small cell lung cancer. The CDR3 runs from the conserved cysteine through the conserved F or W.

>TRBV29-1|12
CSVEGGGSEAFF
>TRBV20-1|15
CSATDSGSPYNEQFF
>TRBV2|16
CVSSEAGGDWADTQYF
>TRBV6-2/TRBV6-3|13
CASSNLSRDTQYF
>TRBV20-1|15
CSTSPSTGGLGEPFF
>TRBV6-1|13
CASTWTGNTEAFF
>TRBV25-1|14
CASSELTRDTEAFF
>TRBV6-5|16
CASSYTIAGVQVTQYF
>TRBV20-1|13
CSSPEGGGNTQYF
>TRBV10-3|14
CAISDSGVQETQYF
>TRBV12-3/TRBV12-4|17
CASSRLRREGPYNEQFF
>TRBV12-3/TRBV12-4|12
CASSVQNYGYIF
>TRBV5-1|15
CASNTGARHNLPLHF
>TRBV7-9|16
CASSPSARAGTDTQYF
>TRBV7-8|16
CASSLAETPTNEKLFF
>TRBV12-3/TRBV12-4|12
CACSHLTYEQYF
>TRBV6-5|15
CASSSRDSPYLEQYF
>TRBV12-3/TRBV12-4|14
CVSNRQGADNEQFF
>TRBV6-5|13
CVISYSVRNEQFF
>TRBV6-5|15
CASSYSGALGRPQHF
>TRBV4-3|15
CASSQDGHGLSPLNF
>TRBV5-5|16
CAGSLELAGGRDMQYF
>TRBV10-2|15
CTSGVVRQGPYEQYF
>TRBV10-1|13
CAREGGTNTEAFF
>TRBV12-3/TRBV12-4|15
CASNLPNGDQETQYF
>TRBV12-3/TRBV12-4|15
CASGWGNSHGNDQFF
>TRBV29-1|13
CNIEGSTGDGYTF
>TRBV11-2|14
CATSPEGWGTEAFF
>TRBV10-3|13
CAINSGLPNEQYF
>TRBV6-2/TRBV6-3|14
CASSSGQWVQPQYF
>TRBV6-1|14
CTSSEIGRGGEQYF
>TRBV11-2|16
CASSLGTSGRMDEQFF
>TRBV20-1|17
CSARVSFAGGSTDTQYF
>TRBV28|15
CASSLSSGANCEQYF
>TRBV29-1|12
CSSEVAADEQFF
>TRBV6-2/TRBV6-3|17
CASSLKLAGGITGELFF
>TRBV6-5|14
CASSRRGGNQPQHF
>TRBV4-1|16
CASSQGLTQGRDEQYF
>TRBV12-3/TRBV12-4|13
CASSMIANYSYTF
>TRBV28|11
CASSFYYGCTF
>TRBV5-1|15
CVSADLGGRGTEAFF
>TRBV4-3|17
CASSQDLSESSYNEQFF
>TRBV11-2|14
CASSFRGTNYEQYF
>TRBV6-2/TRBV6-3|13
CASSYLKVRGYTF
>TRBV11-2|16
CASSLVGQTTNYGYTF
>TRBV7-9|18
CASSQGTGVGIGTNVLTF
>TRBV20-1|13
CSARYPGTGELFF
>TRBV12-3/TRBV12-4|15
CPSSPSRGRNQPQHF
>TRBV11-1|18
CDSSLTWQGLAGSNEQFF
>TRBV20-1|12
CSASDPNTETFF
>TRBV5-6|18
CANSLVPAGFRASETQYF
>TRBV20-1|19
CSANPLTSGGTTSSYEQYF